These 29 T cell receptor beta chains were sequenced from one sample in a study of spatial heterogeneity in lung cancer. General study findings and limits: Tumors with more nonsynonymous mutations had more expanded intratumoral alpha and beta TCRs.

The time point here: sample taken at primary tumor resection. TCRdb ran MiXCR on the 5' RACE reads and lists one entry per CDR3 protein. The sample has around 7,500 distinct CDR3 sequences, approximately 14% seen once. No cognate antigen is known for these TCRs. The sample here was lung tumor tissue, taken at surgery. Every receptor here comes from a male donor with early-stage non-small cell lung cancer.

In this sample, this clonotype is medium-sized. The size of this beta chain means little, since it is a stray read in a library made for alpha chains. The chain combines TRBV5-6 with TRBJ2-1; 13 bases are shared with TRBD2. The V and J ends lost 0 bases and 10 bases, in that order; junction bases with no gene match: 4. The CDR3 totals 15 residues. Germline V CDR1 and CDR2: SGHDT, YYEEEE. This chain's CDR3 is CASSLAGLAGEEQFF. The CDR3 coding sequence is TGTGCCAGCAGCTTGGCCGGACTAGCGGGAGAGGAGCAGTTCTTC. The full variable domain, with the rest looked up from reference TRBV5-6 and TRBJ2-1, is DAGVTQSPTHLIKTRGQQVTLRCSPKSGHDTVSWYQQALGQGPQFIFQYYEEEERQRGNFPDRFSGHQFPNYSSELNVNALLLGDSALYLCASSLAGLAGEEQFFGPGTRLTVL.

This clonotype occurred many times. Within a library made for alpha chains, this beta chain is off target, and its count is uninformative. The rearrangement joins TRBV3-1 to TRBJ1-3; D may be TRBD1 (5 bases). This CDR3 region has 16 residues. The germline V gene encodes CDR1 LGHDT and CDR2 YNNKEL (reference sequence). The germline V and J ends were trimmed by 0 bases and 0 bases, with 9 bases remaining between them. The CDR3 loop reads CASSQDPGGSGNTIYF. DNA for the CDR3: TGTGCCAGCAGCCAAGATCCTGGGGGCTCTGGAAACACCATATATTTT.

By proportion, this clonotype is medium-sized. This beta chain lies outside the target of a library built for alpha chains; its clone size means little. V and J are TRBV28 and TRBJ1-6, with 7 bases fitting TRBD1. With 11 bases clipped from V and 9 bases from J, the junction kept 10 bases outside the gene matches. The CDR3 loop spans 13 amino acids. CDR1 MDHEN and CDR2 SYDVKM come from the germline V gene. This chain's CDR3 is CAGGTVQGSPLHF. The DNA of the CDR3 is TGTGCCGGGGGGACAGTCCAAGGTTCACCCCTCCACTTT.

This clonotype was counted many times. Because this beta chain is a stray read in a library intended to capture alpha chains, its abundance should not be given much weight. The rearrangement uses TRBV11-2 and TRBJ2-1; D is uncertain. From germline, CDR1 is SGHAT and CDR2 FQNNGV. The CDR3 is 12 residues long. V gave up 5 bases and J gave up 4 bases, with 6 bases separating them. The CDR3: CASSGNYNEQFF. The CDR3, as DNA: TGTGCCAGCAGCGGTAATTACAATGAGCAGTTCTTC.

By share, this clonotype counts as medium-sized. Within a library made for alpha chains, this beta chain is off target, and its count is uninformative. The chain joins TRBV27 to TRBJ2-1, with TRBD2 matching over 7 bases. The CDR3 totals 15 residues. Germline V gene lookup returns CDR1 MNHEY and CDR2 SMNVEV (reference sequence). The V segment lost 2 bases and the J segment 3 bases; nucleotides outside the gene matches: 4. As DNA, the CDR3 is TGTGCCAGCAGTTTAACTGGGGGGGTCTACAATGAGCAGTTCTTC. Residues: CASSLTGGVYNEQFF.

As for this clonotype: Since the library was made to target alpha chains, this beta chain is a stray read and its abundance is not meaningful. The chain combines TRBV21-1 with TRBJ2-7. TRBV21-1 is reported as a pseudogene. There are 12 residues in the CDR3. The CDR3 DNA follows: TGTGCCAGCAGCAAACTAAGGTACGAGCAGTACGTC. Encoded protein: CASSKLRYEQYV.

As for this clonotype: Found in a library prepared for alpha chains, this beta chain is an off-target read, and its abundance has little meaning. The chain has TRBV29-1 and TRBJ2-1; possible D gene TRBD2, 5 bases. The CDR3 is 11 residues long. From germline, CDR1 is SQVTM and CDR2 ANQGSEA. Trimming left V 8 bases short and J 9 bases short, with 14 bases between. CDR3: CSPTLGSEQFF. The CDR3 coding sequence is TGCAGCCCTACCCTGGGGAGTGAGCAGTTCTTC.

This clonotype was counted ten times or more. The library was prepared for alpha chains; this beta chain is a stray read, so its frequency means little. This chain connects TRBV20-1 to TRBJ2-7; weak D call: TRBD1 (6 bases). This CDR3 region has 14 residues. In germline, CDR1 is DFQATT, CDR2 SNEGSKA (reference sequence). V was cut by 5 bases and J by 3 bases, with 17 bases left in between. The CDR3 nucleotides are TGCAGTGCTGGCGAAGGGGGAGTGAGCTACGAGCAGTACTTC. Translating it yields CSAGEGGVSYEQYF.

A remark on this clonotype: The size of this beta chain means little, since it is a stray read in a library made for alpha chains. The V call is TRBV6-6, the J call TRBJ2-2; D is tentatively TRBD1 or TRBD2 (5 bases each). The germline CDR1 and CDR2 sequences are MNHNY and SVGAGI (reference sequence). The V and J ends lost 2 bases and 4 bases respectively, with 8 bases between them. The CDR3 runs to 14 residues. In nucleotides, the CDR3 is TGTGCCAGCAGTTACCTTGGGGGCACCGGGGAGCTGTTTTTT. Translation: CASSYLGGTGELFF.

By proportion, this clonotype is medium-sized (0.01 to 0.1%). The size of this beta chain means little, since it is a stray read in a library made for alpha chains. The DNA of the CDR3 is TGTGCCAGCAGCCAAGGAGCCTCGGCATATGGCTACACCTTC. It yields the protein CASSQGASAYGYTF. The J gene is TRBJ1-2, the V gene TRBV3-1; D is uncertain. Per germline, CDR1 LGHDT and CDR2 YNNKEL (reference sequence). The length of the CDR3 is 14 residues. The V end lost 1 base, the J end lost 5 bases, and 11 bases lay between the germline ends.

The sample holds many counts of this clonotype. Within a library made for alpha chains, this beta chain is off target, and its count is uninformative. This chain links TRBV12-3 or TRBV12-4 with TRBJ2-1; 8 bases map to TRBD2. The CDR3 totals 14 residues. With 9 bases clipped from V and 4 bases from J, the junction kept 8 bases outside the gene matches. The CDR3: CASPCQREYNEQFF. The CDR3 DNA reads TGTGCCAGTCCGTGCCAGCGGGAGTACAATGAGCAGTTCTTC.

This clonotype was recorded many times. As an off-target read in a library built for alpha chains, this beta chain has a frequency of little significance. CDR3 residues: CASSEGLSREQYV. The CDR3, as DNA: TGTGCCAGCAGTGAAGGATTGTCGAGAGAGCAGTACGTC. The J gene is TRBJ2-7, the V gene TRBV6-1; unclear D gene. CDR3 length: 13 residues. CDR1 MNHNS and CDR2 SASEGT come from the germline V gene. The V end lost 1 base, the J end lost 7 bases, and 11 bases lay between the germline ends.

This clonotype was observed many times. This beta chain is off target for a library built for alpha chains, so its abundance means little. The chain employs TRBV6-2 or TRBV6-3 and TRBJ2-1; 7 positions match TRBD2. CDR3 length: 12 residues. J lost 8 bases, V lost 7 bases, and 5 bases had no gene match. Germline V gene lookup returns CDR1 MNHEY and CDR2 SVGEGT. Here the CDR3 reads CASTLGGDEQFF. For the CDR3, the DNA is TGTGCCAGCACTCTGGGGGGGGATGAGCAGTTCTTC.

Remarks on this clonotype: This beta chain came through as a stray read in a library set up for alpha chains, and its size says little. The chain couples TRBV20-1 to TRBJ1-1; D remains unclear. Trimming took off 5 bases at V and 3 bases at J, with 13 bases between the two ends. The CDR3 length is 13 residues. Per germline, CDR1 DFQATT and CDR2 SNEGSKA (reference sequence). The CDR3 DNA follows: TGCAGTGCTGAGATTCACCTGGACACTGAAGCTTTCTTT. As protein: CSAEIHLDTEAFF.

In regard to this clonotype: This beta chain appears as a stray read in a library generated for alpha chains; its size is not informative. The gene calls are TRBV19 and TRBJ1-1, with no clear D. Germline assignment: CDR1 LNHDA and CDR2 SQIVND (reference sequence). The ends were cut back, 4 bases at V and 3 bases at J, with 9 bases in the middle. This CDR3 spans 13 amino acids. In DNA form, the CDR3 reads TGTGCCAGTAGTAACGATCTCCACACTGAAGCTTTCTTT. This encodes CASSNDLHTEAFF.

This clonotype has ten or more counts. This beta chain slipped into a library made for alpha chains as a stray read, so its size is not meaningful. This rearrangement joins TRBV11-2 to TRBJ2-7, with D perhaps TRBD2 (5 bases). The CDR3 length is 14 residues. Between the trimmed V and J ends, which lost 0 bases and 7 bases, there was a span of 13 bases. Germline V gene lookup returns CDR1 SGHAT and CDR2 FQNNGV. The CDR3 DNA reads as TGTGCCAGCAGCTTAGAAGTCGGACTCGGGGAGCAGTACTTC. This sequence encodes CASSLEVGLGEQYF. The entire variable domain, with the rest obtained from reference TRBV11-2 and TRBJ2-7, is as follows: EAGVAQSPRYKIIEKRQSVAFWCNPISGHATLYWYQQILGQGPKLLIQFQNNGVVDDSQLPKDRFSAERLKGVDSTLKIQPAKLEDSAVYLCASSLEVGLGEQYFGPGTRLTVT.

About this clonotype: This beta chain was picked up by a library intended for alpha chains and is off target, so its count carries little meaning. CDR3 nucleotides: TGTGCCAGCAGCCCACTGGACTTAGAAGGAAACATTCAGTACTTC. Translating it yields CASSPLDLEGNIQYF. The V call is TRBV11-2, the J call TRBJ2-4; the D gene is possibly TRBD2 (5 bases). CDR3 length: 15 amino acids. V was trimmed by 5 bases and J by 6 bases, leaving 17 bases between them. CDR1 is SGHAT, CDR2 FQNNGV, per germline. Supplemented by reference TRBV11-2 and TRBJ2-4, the full variable domain reads EAGVAQSPRYKIIEKRQSVAFWCNPISGHATLYWYQQILGQGPKLLIQFQNNGVVDDSQLPKDRFSAERLKGVDSTLKIQPAKLEDSAVYLCASSPLDLEGNIQYFGAGTRLSVL.

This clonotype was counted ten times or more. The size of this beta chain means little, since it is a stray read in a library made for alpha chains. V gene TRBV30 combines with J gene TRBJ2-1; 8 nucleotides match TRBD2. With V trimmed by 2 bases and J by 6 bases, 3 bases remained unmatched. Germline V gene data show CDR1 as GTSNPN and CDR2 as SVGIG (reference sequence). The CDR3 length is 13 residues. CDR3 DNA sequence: TGTGCCTGGAGTAGCGGGAGTGGCAATGAGCAGTTCTTC. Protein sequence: CAWSSGSGNEQFF.

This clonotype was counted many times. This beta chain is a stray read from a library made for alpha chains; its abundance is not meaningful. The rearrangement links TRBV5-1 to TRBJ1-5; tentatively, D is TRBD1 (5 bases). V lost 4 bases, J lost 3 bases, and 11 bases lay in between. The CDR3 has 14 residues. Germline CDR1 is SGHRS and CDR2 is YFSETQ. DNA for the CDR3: TGCGCCAGCAGCGAAGGGACCTACAATCAGCCCCAGCATTTT. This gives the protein CASSEGTYNQPQHF.

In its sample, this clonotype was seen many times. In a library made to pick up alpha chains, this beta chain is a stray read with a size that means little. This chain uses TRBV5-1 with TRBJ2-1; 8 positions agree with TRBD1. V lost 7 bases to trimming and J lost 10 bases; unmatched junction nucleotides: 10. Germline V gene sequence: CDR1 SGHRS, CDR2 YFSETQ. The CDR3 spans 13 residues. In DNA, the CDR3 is TGCGCCAGCCGACTGCAGGGGGCTTGGGAGCAGTTCTTC. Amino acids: CASRLQGAWEQFF.

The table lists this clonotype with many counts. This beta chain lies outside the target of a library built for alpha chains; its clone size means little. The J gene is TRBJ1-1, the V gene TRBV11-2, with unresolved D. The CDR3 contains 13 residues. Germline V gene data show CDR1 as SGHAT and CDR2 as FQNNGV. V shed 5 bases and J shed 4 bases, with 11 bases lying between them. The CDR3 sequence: CASSPNLGTEAFF. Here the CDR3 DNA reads TGTGCCAGCAGCCCCAATTTGGGCACTGAAGCTTTCTTT.

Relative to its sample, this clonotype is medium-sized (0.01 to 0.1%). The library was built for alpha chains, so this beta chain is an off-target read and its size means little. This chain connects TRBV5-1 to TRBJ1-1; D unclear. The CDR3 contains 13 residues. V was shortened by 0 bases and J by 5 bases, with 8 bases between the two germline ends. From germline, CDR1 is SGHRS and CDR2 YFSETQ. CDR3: CASSLGDVTEAFF. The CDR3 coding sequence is TGCGCCAGCAGCTTGGGCGACGTGACTGAAGCTTTCTTT. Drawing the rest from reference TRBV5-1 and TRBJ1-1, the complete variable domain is KAGVTQTPRYLIKTRGQQVTLSCSPISGHRSVSWYQQTPGQGLQFLFEYFSETQRNKGNFPGRFSGRQFSNSRSEMNVSTLELGDSALYLCASSLGDVTEAFFGQGTRLTVV.

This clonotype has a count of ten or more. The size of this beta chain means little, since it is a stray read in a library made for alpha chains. The CDR3 bases are TGTGCCAGCAGCCAAAAGGCAGGGCAAACTGAAGCTTTCTTT. This translates into CASSQKAGQTEAFF. V gene TRBV3-1 combines with J gene TRBJ1-1, with D maybe TRBD1 (5 bases). Trimming removed 2 bases at V and 5 bases at J, with 12 bases between. The CDR3 is 14 residues long. Looked up from germline, CDR1 is LGHDT and CDR2 is YNNKEL (reference sequence).

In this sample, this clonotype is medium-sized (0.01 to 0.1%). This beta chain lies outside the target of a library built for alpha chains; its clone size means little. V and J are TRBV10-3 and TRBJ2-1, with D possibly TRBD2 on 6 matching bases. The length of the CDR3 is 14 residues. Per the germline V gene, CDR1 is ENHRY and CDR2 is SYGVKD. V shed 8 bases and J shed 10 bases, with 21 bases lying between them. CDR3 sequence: CAIGATGRGGEQFF. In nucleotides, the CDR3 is TGTGCCATCGGAGCGACGGGACGAGGAGGGGAGCAGTTCTTC.

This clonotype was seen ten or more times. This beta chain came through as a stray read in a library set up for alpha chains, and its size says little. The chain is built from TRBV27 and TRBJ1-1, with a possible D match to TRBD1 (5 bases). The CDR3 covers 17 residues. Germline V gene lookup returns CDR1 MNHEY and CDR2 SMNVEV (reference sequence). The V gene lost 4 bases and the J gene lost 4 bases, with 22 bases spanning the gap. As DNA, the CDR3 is TGTGCCAGCAGTTCCCTTTTTATCCGGGGGGACGGCACTGAAGCTTTCTTT. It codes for CASSSLFIRGDGTEAFF.

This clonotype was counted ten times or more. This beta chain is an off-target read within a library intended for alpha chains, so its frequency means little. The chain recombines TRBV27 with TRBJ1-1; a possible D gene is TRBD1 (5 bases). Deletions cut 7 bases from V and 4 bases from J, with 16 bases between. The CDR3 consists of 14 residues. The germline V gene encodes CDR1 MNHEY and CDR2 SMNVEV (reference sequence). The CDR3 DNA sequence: TGTGCCAGCACGCAGGGAGGATCGGCCACTGAAGCTTTCTTT. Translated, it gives CASTQGGSATEAFF.

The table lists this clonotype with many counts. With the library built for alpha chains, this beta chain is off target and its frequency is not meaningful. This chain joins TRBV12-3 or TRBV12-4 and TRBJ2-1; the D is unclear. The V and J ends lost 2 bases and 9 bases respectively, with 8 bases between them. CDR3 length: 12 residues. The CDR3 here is CASSLTRSEQFF. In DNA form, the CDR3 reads TGTGCCAGCAGTTTAACCAGAAGTGAGCAGTTCTTC.

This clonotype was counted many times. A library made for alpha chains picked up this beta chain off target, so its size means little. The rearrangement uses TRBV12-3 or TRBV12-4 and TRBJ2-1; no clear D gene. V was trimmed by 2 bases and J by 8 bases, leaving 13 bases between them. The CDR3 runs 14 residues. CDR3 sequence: CASSLQASRDEQFF. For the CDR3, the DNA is TGTGCCAGCAGTTTACAGGCCTCTAGGGATGAGCAGTTCTTC.

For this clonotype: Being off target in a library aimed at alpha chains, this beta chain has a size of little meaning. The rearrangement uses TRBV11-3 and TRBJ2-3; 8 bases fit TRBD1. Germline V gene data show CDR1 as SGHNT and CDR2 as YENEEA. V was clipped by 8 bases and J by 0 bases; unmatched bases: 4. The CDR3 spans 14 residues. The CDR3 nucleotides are TGTGCCAGCGGACGACAGGGGAGCACAGATACGCAGTATTTT. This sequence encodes CASGRQGSTDTQYF.